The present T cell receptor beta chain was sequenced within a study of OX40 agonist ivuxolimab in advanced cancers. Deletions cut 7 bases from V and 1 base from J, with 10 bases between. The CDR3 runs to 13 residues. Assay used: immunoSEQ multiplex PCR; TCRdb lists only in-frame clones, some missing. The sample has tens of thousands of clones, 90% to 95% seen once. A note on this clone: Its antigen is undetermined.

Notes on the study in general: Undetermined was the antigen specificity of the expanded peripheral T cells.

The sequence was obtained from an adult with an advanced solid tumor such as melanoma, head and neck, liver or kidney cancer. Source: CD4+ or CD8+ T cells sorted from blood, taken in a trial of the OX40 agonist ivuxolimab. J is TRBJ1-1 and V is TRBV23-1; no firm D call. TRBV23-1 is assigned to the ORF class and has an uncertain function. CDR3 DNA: TGCGCCAGCACCTTGGACGGGAACACTGAAGCTTTCTTT. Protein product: CASTLDGNTEAFF.